This is a list of T cell receptor beta chains from one sample in a study of T-cell reconstitution after alpha-beta-depleted transplantation in children. TCRdb analysed the PCR reads with MiXCR anew, one entry per CDR3 protein. The table shows almost 400,000 distinct CDR3 sequences, with around 21% occurring only once. The material sequenced was PBMCs from the stem cell graft donor, taken from the stem cell graft. These receptors originate from a human donor who donated a stem cell graft to a child with acute myeloid leukemia. Each CDR3 is given with its conserved first and last residue. Fields, in order: J gene, clone size, V gene, D gene, CDR3 protein, CDR3 DNA. A D gene is named only where the DNA matches it firmly. Not all rows give a size; the values are once, few, many and, for expanded clones, a class.

j_call: TRBJ2-3
clone_size: NA
v_call: TRBV5-1
d_call: TRBD2
cdr3_aa: CASGLESGSADTQYF
cdr3_nt: TGCGCCAGCGGGTTGGAGAGCGGGAGTGCAGATACGCAGTATTTT

j_call: TRBJ2-2
clone_size: NA
v_call: TRBV29-1
d_call: TRBD2
cdr3_aa: CSAREGNGELFF
cdr3_nt: TGCAGCGCTCGGGAGGGTAACGGGGAGCTGTTTTTT

j_call: TRBJ1-1
clone_size: NA
v_call: TRBV28
d_call: NA
cdr3_aa: CASTSFGKGLGNTEAFF
cdr3_nt: TGTGCCAGCACCTCTTTCGGCAAGGGGCTGGGAAACACTGAAGCTTTCTTT

j_call: TRBJ2-7
clone_size: NA
v_call: TRBV20-1
d_call: NA
cdr3_aa: CSARASQFYEQYF
cdr3_nt: TGCAGTGCTAGAGCGTCCCAGTTCTACGAGCAGTACTTC

j_call: TRBJ1-5
clone_size: few
v_call: TRBV5-1
d_call: NA
cdr3_aa: CASSLDAAGQPQHF
cdr3_nt: TGCGCCAGCAGCTTGGACGCGGCGGGTCAGCCCCAGCATTTT

j_call: TRBJ2-5
clone_size: NA
v_call: TRBV20-1
d_call: TRBD2
cdr3_aa: CSARDAPSGKETQYF
cdr3_nt: TGCAGTGCTAGAGATGCCCCTAGCGGGAAAGAGACCCAGTACTTC

j_call: TRBJ2-3
clone_size: many
v_call: TRBV7-6
d_call: NA
cdr3_aa: CASSTGGGLTDTQYF
cdr3_nt: TGTGCCAGCAGCACAGGGGGGGGCCTCACAGATACGCAGTATTTT

j_call: TRBJ2-5
clone_size: NA
v_call: TRBV5-1
d_call: TRBD2
cdr3_aa: CASSGGLAGVGETQYF
cdr3_nt: TGCGCCAGCAGCGGAGGACTAGCGGGAGTCGGAGAGACCCAGTACTTC

j_call: TRBJ2-2
clone_size: many
v_call: TRBV12-3/TRBV12-4
d_call: NA
cdr3_aa: CASSLDGTGELFF
cdr3_nt: TGTGCCAGCAGTTTAGACGGGACCGGGGAGCTGTTTTTT

j_call: TRBJ1-2
clone_size: few
v_call: TRBV5-1
d_call: NA
cdr3_aa: CASSLGPEGYTF
cdr3_nt: TGCGCCAGCAGCTTAGGGCCAGAGGGCTACACCTTC

j_call: TRBJ2-3
clone_size: few
v_call: TRBV20-1
d_call: TRBD2
cdr3_aa: CSASSGSDADTQYF
cdr3_nt: TGCAGTGCTTCTAGCGGGAGTGACGCAGATACGCAGTATTTT

j_call: TRBJ2-7
clone_size: NA
v_call: TRBV3-1
d_call: TRBD2
cdr3_aa: CASSLPGTSGSREQYF
cdr3_nt: TGTGCCAGCAGCCTACCCGGGACTAGCGGGAGTAGGGAGCAGTACTTC

j_call: TRBJ2-7
clone_size: NA
v_call: TRBV29-1
d_call: NA
cdr3_aa: CSVESASREGKQYF
cdr3_nt: TGCAGCGTTGAATCCGCCTCCAGGGAAGGCAAGCAGTACTTC

j_call: TRBJ1-1
clone_size: NA
v_call: TRBV10-3
d_call: NA
cdr3_aa: CAITEDMNTEAFF
cdr3_nt: TGTGCCATCACCGAAGACATGAACACTGAAGCTTTCTTT

j_call: TRBJ2-3
clone_size: many
v_call: TRBV20-1
d_call: TRBD2
cdr3_aa: CSARDSGRSSDTQYF
cdr3_nt: TGCAGTGCTAGAGATAGCGGGAGAAGCTCAGATACGCAGTATTTT

j_call: TRBJ2-5
clone_size: few
v_call: TRBV29-1
d_call: TRBD1
cdr3_aa: CSGLTGGRETQYF
cdr3_nt: TGCAGCGGCCTGACAGGGGGCAGGGAGACCCAGTACTTC

j_call: TRBJ2-7
clone_size: NA
v_call: TRBV5-1
d_call: NA
cdr3_aa: CASSLGHTASYEQYF
cdr3_nt: TGCGCCAGCAGCTTGGGACATACCGCTTCCTACGAGCAGTACTTC

j_call: TRBJ2-3
clone_size: few
v_call: TRBV20-1
d_call: TRBD2
cdr3_aa: CSAWGGRATDTQYF
cdr3_nt: TGCAGTGCCTGGGGCGGGAGGGCCACAGATACGCAGTATTTT

j_call: TRBJ2-3
clone_size: few
v_call: TRBV5-1
d_call: NA
cdr3_aa: CASSLPSPSSTDTQYF
cdr3_nt: TGCGCCAGCAGCTTGCCTAGCCCGTCGAGCACAGATACGCAGTATTTT

j_call: TRBJ2-5
clone_size: few
v_call: TRBV7-3
d_call: NA
cdr3_aa: CASSLNTGEGETQYF
cdr3_nt: TGTGCCAGCAGCTTAAATACGGGAGAAGGAGAGACCCAGTACTTC

j_call: TRBJ2-7
clone_size: few
v_call: TRBV20-1
d_call: NA
cdr3_aa: CSGAASSGWVYEQYF
cdr3_nt: TGCAGTGGCGCGGCTAGTTCAGGTTGGGTCTACGAGCAGTACTTC

j_call: TRBJ2-1
clone_size: NA
v_call: TRBV7-9
d_call: TRBD2
cdr3_aa: CASSLSTVAGEFF
cdr3_nt: TGTGCCAGCAGCTTATCCACCGTAGCGGGAGAGTTCTTC

j_call: TRBJ1-4
clone_size: few
v_call: TRBV11-2
d_call: NA
cdr3_aa: CASSLDPTVGNEKLFF
cdr3_nt: TGTGCCAGCAGCTTAGATCCGACAGTCGGAAATGAAAAACTGTTTTTT

j_call: TRBJ2-7
clone_size: NA
v_call: TRBV5-1
d_call: TRBD1
cdr3_aa: CASSRPDRGTYEQYF
cdr3_nt: TGCGCCAGCAGCCGACCAGACAGGGGAACCTACGAGCAGTACTTC

j_call: TRBJ2-1
clone_size: NA
v_call: TRBV7-3
d_call: NA
cdr3_aa: CASSLNPSRSYNEQFF
cdr3_nt: TGTGCCAGCAGCTTAAATCCTAGTCGCTCCTACAATGAGCAGTTCTTC

j_call: TRBJ2-7
clone_size: NA
v_call: TRBV12-3/TRBV12-4
d_call: TRBD2
cdr3_aa: CASSLDWLAEGTYEQYF
cdr3_nt: TGTGCCAGCAGTTTAGATTGGCTAGCGGAGGGAACCTACGAGCAGTACTTC

j_call: TRBJ1-1
clone_size: NA
v_call: TRBV28
d_call: TRBD1
cdr3_aa: CASNLPRGTGGVTEAFF
cdr3_nt: TGTGCCAGCAACCTCCCTCGAGGGACAGGGGGCGTCACTGAAGCTTTCTTT